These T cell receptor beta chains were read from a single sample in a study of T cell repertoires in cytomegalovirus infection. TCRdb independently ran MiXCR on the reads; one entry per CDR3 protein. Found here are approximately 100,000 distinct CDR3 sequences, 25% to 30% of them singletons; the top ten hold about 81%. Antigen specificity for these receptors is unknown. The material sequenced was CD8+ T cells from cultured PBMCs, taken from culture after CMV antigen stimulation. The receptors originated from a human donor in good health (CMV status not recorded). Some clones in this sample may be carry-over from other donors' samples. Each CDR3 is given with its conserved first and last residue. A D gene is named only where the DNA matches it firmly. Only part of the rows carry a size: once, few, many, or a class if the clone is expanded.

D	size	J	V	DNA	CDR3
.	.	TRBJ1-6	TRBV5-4	TGTGCCAGCGGGACTGGTTTCAATAATTCACCCCTCCACTTT	CASGTGFNNSPLHF
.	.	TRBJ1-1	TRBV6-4	TGTGCCAGCAGCGAATTTGAGGGGACTGAAGCTTTCTTT	CASSEFEGTEAFF
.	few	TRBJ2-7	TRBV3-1	TGTGCCAGCAGCCAAGCAGACTACTACGAGCAGTACTTC	CASSQADYYEQYF
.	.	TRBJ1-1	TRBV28	TGTGCCAGCAGTTTCCAGGAGGTGAACACTGAAGCTTTCTTT	CASSFQEVNTEAFF
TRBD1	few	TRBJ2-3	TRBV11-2	TGTGCCAGCAGCTTAACGACAGGGGATTATACGCAGTATTTT	CASSLTTGDYTQYF
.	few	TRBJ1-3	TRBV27	TGTGCCAGCAGTTTATCTCACGTCTCTGGAAACACCATATATTTT	CASSLSHVSGNTIYF
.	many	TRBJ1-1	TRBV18	TGTGCCAGCTCACGGGAACGGGACACTGAAGCTTTCTTT	CASSRERDTEAFF
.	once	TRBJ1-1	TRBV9	TGTGCCAGCAGCGAGAGACAGATTGAAGCTTTCTTT	CASSERQIEAFF
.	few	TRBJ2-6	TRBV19	TGTGCCAGTAGTATCTGGACCTCTGGGGCCAACGTCCTGACTTTC	CASSIWTSGANVLTF
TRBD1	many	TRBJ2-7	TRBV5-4	TGTGCCAGCAGCTTGGAGACAGGGGGTACCTACGAGCAGTACTTC	CASSLETGGTYEQYF
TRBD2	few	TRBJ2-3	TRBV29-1	TGCAGCGTCGTAGCGGGGGGGCCTAGCACAGATACGCAGTATTTT	CSVVAGGPSTDTQYF
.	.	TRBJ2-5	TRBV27	TGTGCCAGCAGTTTAATCGGGGTCGAGACCCAGTACTTC	CASSLIGVETQYF
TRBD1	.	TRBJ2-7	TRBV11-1	TGTGCCAGCAGTACGACAGGGGGTGCCGAGCAGTACTTC	CASSTTGGAEQYF
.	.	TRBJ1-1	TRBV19	TGTGCCAGTAGTATGGAACATCGCCTGAACACTGAAGCTTTCTTT	CASSMEHRLNTEAFF
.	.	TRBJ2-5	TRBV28	TGTGCCAGCAGTTTTAAGGGGCACGGGATCCAAGAGACCCAGTACTTC	CASSFKGHGIQETQYF
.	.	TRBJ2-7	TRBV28	TGTGCCAGCAACAAATTCGGTATTTACGAGCAGTACTTC	CASNKFGIYEQYF
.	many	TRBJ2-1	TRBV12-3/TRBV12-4	TGTGCCAGTAAGGGGGTCTACAATGAGCAGTTCTTC	CASKGVYNEQFF
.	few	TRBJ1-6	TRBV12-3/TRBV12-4	TGTGCCAGCAGTTTGATAGGGAACGGGGGCTCACCCCTCCACTTT	CASSLIGNGGSPLHF
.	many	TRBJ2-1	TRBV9	TGTGCCAGCAGCGTAGAAACAGGTTACGATGAGCAGTTCTTC	CASSVETGYDEQFF
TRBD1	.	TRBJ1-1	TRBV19	TGTGCCAGTAGTCCGCGGACAGGGGAGACTGAAGCTTTCTTT	CASSPRTGETEAFF
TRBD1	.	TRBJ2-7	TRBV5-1	TGCGCCAGCCGATTAAGGACAGGTCAGGTCTACGAGCAGTACTTC	CASRLRTGQVYEQYF
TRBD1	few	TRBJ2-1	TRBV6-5	TGTGCCAGCAGGCAGACAGGGCTGGGCAATGAGCAGTTCTTC	CASRQTGLGNEQFF
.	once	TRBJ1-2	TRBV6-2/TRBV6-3	TGTGCCAGCAGTTACTCGCAGAACTCTGGCTACACCTTC	CASSYSQNSGYTF
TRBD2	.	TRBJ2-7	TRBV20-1	TGCAGTGCCGGTACTAGCGGGGGGGCCGCCTACGAGCAGTACTTC	CSAGTSGGAAYEQYF
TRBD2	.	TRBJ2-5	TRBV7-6	TGTGCCTGCAGCCCCCGGTCCAGCGGGGGGGCCCTATCCCAGTACTTC	CACSPRSSGGALSQYF
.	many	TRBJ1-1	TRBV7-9	TGTGCCAGCACCGTTCCCGGGAACACTGAAGCTTTCTTT	CASTVPGNTEAFF
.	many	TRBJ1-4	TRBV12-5	TGTGCTAGTGCCCCGGGACAAGCAAATGAAAAACTGTTTTTT	CASAPGQANEKLFF
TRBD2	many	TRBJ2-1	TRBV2	TGTGCCAGCAGGCCGACTAGCGGCTCCTACAATGAGCAGTTCTTC	CASRPTSGSYNEQFF
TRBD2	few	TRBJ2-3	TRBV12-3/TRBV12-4	TGTGCCAGCAGTTTCGGGGGGGCGTCAGATACGCAGTATTTT	CASSFGGASDTQYF
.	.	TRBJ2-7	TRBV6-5	TGTGCCAGCAGTTACCACGTCTCCTACGAGCAGTACTTC	CASSYHVSYEQYF
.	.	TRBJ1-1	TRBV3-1	TGTGCCAGCAGCCAAGAAGATGAATACACTGAAGCTTTCTTT	CASSQEDEYTEAFF
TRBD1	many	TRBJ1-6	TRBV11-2	TGTGCCAGCAGTTCGACAGGGGGCGAATCACCCCTCCACTTT	CASSSTGGESPLHF
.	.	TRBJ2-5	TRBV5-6	TGTGCCAGCCGTCTGGGCCTCGAGACCCAGTACTTC	CASRLGLETQYF
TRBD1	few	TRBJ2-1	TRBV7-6	TGTGCCAGCAGTACCCCTCCCCGGACAGGGGGGAATGAGCAGTTCTTC	CASSTPPRTGGNEQFF
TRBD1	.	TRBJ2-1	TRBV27	TGTGCCAGCAGTTTATCGGCAGGGGGAAATGAGCAGTTCTTC	CASSLSAGGNEQFF
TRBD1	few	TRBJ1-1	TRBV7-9	TGTGCCAGCAGAACCGGACAGGGTTACACTGAAGCTTTCTTT	CASRTGQGYTEAFF
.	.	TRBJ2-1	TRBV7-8	TGTGCCAGCAGCTTAGAGGTTAACAATGAGCAGTTCTTC	CASSLEVNNEQFF
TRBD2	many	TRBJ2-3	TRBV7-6	TGTGCCAGCAGCTTAAGGCGGGGGGGTAGCACAGATACGCAGTATTTT	CASSLRRGGSTDTQYF
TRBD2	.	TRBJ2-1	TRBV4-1	TGCGCCAGCAGCCACCTCACTAGCGACAATGAGCAGTTCTTC	CASSHLTSDNEQFF
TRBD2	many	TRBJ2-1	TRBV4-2	TGTGCCAGCAGGAGCGGGGGGGGTGTGGAGCAGTTCTTC	CASRSGGGVEQFF
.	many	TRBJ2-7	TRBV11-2	TGTGCCAGCAGCCCGGGGGACAATCCCTACGAGCAGTACTTC	CASSPGDNPYEQYF
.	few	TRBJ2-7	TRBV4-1	TGCGCCAGCAGCCAGGACATCACCTACGAGCAGTACTTC	CASSQDITYEQYF
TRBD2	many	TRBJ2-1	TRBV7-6	TGTGCCAGCAGCCCCCTGCGGGGGGACTCCTACAATGAGCAGTTCTTC	CASSPLRGDSYNEQFF
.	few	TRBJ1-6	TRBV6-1	TGTGCCAGCAGCCCGGAGCAGTATAATTCACCCCTCCACTTT	CASSPEQYNSPLHF
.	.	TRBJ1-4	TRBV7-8	TGTGCCAGCAGACCAGGATGGAATGAAAAACTGTTTTTT	CASRPGWNEKLFF
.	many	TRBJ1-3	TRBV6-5	TGTGCCAGCAGTCCTGACAGGACCTCTGGAAACACCATATATTTT	CASSPDRTSGNTIYF
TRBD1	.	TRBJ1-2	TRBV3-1	TGTGCCAGCAGCCAAGTTGGCAGGGGGCGAAATGGCTACACCTTC	CASSQVGRGRNGYTF
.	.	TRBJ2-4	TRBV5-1	TGCGCCAGCCGCACCTTAGCCGGGACTTTCAAAAACATTCAGTACTTC	CASRTLAGTFKNIQYF
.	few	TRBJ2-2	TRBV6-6	TGTGCCAGCAGTTACTCGAGTCTCGGCGGAGCAAACACCGGGGAGCTGTTTTTT	CASSYSSLGGANTGELFF
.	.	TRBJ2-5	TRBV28	TGTGCCAGCACTCCATCCCACACTCAAGAGACCCAGTACTTC	CASTPSHTQETQYF